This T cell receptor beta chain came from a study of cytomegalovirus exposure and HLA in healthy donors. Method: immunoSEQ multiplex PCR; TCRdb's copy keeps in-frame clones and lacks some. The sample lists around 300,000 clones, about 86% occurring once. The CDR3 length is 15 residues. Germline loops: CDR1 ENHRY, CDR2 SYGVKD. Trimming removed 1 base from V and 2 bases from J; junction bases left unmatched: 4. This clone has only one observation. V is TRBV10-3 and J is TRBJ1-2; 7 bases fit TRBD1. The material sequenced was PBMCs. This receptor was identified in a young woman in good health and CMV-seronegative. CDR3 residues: CAISEFQQGNYGYTF. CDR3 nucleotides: TGTGCCATCAGTGAGTTCCAACAGGGGAACTATGGCTACACCTTC.